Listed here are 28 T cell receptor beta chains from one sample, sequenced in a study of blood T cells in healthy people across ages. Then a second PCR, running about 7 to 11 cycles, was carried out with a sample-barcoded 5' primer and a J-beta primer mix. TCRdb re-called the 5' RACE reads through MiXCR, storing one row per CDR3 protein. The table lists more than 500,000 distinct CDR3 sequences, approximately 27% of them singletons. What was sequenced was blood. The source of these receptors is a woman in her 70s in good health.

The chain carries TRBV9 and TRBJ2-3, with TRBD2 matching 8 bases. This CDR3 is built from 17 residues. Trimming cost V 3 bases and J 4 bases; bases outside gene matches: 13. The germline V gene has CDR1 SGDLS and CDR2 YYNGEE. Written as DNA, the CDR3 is TGTGCCAGCAGCGCGTCATCTGGCGGGGGGTTGTCAGATACGCAGTATTTT. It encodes CASSASSGGGLSDTQYF. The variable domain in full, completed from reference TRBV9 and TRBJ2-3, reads DSGVTQTPKHLITATGQRVTLRCSPRSGDLSVYWYQQSLDQGLQFLIQYYNGEERAKGNILERFSAQQFPDLHSELNLSSLELGDSALYFCASSASSGGGLSDTQYFGPGTRLTVL.

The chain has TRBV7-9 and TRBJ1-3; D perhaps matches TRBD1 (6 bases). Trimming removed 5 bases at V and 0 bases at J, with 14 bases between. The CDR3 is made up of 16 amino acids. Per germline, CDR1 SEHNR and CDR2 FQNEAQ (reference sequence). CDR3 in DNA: TGTGCCAGCAGCCTAGAGGGGGTACTCTCTGGAAACACCATATATTTT. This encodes CASSLEGVLSGNTIYF.

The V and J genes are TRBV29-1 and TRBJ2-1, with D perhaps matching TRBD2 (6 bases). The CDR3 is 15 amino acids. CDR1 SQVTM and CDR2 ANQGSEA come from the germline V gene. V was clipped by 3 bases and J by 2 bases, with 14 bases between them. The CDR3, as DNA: TGCAGCGTTGACCCGGGACTCTCGGCCTACAATGAGCAGTTCTTC. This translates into CSVDPGLSAYNEQFF.

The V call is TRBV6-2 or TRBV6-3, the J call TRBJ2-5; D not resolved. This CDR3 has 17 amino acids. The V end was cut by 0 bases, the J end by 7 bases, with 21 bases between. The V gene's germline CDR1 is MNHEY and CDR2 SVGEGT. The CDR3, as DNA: TGTGCCAGCAGTTACTCGGCCCCGACTGGAGCTAGTGGGACCCAGTACTTC. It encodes CASSYSAPTGASGTQYF.

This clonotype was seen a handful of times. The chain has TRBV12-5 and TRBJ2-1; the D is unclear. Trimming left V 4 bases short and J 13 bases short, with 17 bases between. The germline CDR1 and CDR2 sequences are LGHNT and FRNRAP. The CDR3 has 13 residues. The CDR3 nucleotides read TGTGCTAGTGGTTCCTCCTATTGGGCCGACCAGTTCTTC. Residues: CASGSSYWADQFF.

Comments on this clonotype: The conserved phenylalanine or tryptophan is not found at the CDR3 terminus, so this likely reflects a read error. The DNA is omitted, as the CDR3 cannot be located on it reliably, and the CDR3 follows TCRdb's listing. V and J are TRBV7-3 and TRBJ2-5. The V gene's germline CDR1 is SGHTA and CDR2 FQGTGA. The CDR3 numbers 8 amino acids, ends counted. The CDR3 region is CASSLLNP.

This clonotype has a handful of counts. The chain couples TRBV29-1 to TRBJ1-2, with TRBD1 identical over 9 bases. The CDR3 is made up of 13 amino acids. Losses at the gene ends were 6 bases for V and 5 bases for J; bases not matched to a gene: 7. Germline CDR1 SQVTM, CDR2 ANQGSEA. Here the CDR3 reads CSVYRGLGYGYTF. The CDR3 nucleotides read TGCAGCGTATACAGGGGGCTTGGGTATGGCTACACCTTC.

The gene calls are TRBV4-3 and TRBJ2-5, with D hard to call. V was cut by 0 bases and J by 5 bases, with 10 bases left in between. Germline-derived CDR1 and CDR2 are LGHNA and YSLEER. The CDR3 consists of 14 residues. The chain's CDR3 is CASSQEHRRETQYF. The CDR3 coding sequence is TGCGCCAGCAGCCAAGAACACCGTAGGGAGACCCAGTACTTC.

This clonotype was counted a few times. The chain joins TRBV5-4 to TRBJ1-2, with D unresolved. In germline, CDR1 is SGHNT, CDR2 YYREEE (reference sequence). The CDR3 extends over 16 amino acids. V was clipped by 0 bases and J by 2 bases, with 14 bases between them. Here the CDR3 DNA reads TGTGCCAGCAGCTTGGCCGGAATGAACAGAAACTATGGCTACACCTTC. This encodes CASSLAGMNRNYGYTF.

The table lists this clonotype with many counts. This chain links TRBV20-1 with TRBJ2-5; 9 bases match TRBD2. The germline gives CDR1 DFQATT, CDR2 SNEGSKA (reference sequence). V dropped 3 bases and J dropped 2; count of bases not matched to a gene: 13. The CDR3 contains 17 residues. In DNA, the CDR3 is TGCAGTGCTAGGAAAGGAGTAGCGGGGGCGGGGCAAGAGACCCAGTACTTC. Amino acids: CSARKGVAGAGQETQYF.

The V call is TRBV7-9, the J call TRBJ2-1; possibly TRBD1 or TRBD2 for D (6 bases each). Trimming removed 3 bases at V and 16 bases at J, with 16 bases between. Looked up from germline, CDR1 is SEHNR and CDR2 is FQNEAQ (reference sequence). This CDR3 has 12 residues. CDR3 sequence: CASSFIPGADFF. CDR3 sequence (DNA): TGTGCCAGCAGCTTTATTCCGGGGGCCGATTTCTTC.

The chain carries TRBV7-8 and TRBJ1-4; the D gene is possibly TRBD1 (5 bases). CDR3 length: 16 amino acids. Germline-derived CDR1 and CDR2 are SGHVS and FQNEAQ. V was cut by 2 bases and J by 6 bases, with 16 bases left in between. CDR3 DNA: TGTGCCAGCAGCTTATCTACCTACCGGGGGGATGAAAAACTGTTTTTT. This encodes CASSLSTYRGDEKLFF. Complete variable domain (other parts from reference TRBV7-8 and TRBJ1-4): GAGVSQSPRYKVAKRGQDVALRCDPISGHVSLFWYQQALGQGPEFLTYFQNEAQLDKSGLPSDRFFAERPEGSVSTLKIQRTQQEDSAVYLCASSLSTYRGDEKLFFGSGTQLSVL.

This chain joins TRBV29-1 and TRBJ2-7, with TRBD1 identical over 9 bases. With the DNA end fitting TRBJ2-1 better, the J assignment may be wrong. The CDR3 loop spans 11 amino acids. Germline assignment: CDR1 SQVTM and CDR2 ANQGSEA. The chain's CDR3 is CSVDSGQGQFF. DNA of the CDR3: TGCAGCGTTGATTCGGGACAGGGGCAGTTCTTC.

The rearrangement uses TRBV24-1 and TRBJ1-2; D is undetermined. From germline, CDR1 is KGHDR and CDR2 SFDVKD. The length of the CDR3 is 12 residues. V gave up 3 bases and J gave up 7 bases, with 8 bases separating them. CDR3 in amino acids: CATSDTPTGYTF. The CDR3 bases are TGTGCCACCAGTGATACCCCCACTGGCTACACCTTC.

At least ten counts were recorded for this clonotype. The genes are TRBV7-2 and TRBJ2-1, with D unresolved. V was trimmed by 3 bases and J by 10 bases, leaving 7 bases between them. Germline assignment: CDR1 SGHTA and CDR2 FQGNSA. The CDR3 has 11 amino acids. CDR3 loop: CASSLLGEQFF. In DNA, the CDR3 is TGTGCCAGCAGCTTGCTAGGGGAGCAGTTCTTC.

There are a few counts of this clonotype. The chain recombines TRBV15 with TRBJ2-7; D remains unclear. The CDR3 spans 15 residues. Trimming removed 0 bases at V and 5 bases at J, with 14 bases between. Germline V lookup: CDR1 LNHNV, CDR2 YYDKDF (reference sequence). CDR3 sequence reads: CATSRDGRTGDEQYF. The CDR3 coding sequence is TGTGCCACCAGCAGAGATGGGCGGACCGGCGACGAGCAGTACTTC.

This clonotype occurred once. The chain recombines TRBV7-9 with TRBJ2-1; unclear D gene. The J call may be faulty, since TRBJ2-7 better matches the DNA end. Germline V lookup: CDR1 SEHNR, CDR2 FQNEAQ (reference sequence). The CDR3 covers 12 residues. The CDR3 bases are TGTGCCAGCAGCTTTCTGGGATACGAGCAGTACGTC. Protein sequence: CASSFLGYEQYV.

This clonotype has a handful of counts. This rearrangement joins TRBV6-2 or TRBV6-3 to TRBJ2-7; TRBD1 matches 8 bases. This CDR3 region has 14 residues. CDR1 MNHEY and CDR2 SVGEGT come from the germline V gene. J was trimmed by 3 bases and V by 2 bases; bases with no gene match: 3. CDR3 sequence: CASSYHGQGYEQYF. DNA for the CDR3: TGTGCCAGCAGTTACCATGGACAGGGCTACGAGCAGTACTTC.

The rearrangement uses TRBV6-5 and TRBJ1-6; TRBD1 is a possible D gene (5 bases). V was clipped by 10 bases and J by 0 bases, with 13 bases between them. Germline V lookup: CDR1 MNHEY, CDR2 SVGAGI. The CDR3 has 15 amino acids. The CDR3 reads CAIRRQSSYNSPLHF. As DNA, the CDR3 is TGTGCCATCCGTCGACAGAGCTCCTATAATTCACCCCTCCACTTT.

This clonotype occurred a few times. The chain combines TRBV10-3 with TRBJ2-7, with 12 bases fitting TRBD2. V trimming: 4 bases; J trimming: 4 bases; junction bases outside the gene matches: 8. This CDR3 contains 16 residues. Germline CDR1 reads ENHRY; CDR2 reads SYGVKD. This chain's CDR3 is CAISATSGGTSYEQYF. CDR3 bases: TGTGCCATCAGTGCAACTAGCGGGGGGACTAGTTACGAGCAGTACTTC.

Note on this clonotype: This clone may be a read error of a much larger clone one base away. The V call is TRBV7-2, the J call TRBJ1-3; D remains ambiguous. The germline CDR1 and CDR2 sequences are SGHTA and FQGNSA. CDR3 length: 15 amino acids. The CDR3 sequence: CVSSLVVSSGNTIYF. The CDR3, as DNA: TGTGTCAGCAGCTTAGTTGTGAGCTCTGGAAACACCATATATTTT.

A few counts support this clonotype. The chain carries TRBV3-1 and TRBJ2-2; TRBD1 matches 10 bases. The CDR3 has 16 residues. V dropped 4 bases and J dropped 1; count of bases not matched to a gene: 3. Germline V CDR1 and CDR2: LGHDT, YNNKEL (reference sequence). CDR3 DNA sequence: TGTGCCAGCAGCCCAAGGACAGGGGGGAACACCGGGGAGCTGTTTTTT. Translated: CASSPRTGGNTGELFF. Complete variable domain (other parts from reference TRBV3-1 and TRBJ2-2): DTAVSQTPKYLVTQMGNDKSIKCEQNLGHDTMYWYKQDSKKFLKIMFSYNNKELIINETVPNRFSPKSPDKAHLNLHINSLELGDSAVYFCASSPRTGGNTGELFFGEGSRLTVL.

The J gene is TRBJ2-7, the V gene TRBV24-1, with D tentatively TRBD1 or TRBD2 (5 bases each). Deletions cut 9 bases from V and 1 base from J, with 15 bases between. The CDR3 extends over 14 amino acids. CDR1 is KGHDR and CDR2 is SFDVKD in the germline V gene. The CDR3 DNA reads TGTGCCACCTCTTCGAGGGGAAGGTCCTACGAGCAGTACTTC. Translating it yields CATSSRGRSYEQYF.

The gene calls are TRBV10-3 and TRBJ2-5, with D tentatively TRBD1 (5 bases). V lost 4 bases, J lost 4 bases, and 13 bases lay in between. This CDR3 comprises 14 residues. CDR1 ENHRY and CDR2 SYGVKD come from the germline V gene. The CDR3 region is CAISAGRVGETQYF. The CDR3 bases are TGTGCCATCAGTGCCGGCAGGGTCGGAGAGACCCAGTACTTC.

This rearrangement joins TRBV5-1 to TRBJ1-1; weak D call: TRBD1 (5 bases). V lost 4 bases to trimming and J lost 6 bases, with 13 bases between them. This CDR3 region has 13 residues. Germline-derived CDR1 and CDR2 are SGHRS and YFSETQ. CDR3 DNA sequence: TGCGCCAGCAGCGCGGGGGTGGACGCTGAAGCTTTCTTT. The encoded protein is CASSAGVDAEAFF.

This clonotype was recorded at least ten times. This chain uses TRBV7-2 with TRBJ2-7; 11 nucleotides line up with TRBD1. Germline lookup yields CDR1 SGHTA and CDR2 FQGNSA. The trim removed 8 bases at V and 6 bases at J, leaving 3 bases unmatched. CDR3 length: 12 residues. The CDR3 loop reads CASGGTGGEQYF. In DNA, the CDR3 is TGTGCCAGCGGCGGGACAGGGGGCGAGCAGTACTTC.

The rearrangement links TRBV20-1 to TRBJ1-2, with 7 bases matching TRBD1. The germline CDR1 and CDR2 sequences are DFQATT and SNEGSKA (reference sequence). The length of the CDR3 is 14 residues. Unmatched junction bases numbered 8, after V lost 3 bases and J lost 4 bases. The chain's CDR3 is CSASKGALGYGYTF. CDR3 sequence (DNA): TGCAGTGCTAGTAAGGGGGCGCTGGGCTATGGCTACACCTTC.

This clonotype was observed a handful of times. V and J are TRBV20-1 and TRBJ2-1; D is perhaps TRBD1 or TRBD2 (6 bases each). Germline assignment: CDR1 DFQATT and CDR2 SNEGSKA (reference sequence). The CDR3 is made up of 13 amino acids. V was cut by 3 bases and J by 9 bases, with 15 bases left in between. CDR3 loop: CSASGGHGSEQFF. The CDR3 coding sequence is TGCAGTGCTAGCGGGGGCCACGGCAGTGAGCAGTTCTTC.